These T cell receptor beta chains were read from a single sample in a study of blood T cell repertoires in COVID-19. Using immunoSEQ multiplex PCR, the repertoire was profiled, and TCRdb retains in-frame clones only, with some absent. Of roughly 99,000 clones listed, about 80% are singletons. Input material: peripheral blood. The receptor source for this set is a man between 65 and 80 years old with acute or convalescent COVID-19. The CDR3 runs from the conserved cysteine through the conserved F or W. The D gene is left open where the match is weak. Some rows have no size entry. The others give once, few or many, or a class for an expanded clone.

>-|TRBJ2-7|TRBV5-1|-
TGCGCCAGCAGCGCGGGGAAGTACGAGCAGTACTTC
CASSAGKYEQYF
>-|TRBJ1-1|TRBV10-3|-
TGTGCCGTAACAGGCAGGACGAACACTGAAGCTTTCTTT
CAVTGRTNTEAFF
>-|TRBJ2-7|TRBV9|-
TGTGCCAGCAGCGTAGGCGCGGGGCACGAGCAGTACTTC
CASSVGAGHEQYF
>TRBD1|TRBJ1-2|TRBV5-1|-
TGCGCCAGCAGCTTGGCCACAGGGGGTAATGGCTACACCTTC
CASSLATGGNGYTF
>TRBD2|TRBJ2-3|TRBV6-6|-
TGTGCCAGCAGTCGAGGGCCTAGCGGGGCGGAGGATACGCAGTATTTT
CASSRGPSGAEDTQYF
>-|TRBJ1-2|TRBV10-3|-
TGTGCCATCAGTGAGTCGAACGGGAACTATGGCTACACCTTC
CAISESNGNYGYTF
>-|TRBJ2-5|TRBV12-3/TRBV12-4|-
TGTGCCAGCAGGCTGACAGCCCAAGAGACCCAGTACTTC
CASRLTAQETQYF
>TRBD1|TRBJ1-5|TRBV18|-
TGTGCCAGCTCCGGGGACAGCTATCAGCCCCAGCATTTT
CASSGDSYQPQHF
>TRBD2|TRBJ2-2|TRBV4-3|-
TGCGCCAGCAGCCAAGATGCGGGAGGCGCCGGGGAGCTGTTTTTT
CASSQDAGGAGELFF
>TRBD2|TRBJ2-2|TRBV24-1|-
TGTGCCACCGAGGGAGGGTTCACCGGGGAGCTGTTTTTT
CATEGGFTGELFF
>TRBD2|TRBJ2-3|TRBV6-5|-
TGTGCAATAAAGACTAGCGGGGCGGGTACAGATACGCAGTATTTT
CAIKTSGAGTDTQYF
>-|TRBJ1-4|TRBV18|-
TGTGCCAGCTCCCTCGACAGTTCTAATGAAAAACTGTTTTTT
CASSLDSSNEKLFF
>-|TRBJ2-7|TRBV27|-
TGTGCCAGCAGTTTGACAGGAGGAACCTACGAGCAGTACTTC
CASSLTGGTYEQYF
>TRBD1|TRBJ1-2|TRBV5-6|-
TGTGCCAGCAGCTTGGACAGGGGAGCTAACTATGGCTACACCTTC
CASSLDRGANYGYTF
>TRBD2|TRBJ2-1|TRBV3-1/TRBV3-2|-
TGTGCCAGCAGCCAACCGCCAGCGGGGGGCCATGAGCAGTTCTTC
CASSQPPAGGHEQFF
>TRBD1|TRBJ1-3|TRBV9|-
TGTGCCAGCAGCCCACGGGACAGCTCTGGAAACACCATATATTTT
CASSPRDSSGNTIYF
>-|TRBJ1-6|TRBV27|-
TGTGCCAGCAGTTCTCCAGGGCTTGGTGGACCCCTCCACTTT
CASSSPGLGGPLHF
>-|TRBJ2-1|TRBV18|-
TGTGCCAGCTCACCGACCACTGAGGCCCATGAGCAGTTCTTC
CASSPTTEAHEQFF
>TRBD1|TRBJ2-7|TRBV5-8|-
TGTGCCAGCAGCGGCCCAGGGACAGGGGCCTACGAGCAGTACTTC
CASSGPGTGAYEQYF
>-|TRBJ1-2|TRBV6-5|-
TGTGCCAGCAAAGGACAGATCAACTATGGCTACACCTTC
CASKGQINYGYTF
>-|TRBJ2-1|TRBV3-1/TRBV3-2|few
TGTGCCAGCAGGACATACAATGAGCAGTTCTTC
CASRTYNEQFF
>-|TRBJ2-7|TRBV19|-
TGTGCCAGTAGGGTGGACAGTACCGCCTACGAGCAGTACTTC
CASRVDSTAYEQYF
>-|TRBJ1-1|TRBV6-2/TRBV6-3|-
TGTGCCAGCAGTTATTATCCGGGAACAACTGAAGCTTTCTTT
CASSYYPGTTEAFF
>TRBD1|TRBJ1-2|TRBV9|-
TGTGCCAGCAGCCCTCATGGACAGGGCAATGGCTACACCTTC
CASSPHGQGNGYTF
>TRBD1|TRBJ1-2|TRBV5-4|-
TGTGCCAGCAGCTTCCCACAGGGGGCGTTTGTCGGGGGCTACACCTTC
CASSFPQGAFVGGYTF
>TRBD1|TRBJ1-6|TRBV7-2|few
TGTGCCAGCAGCTTAAGACAGGGATTGGATTCACCCCTCCACTTT
CASSLRQGLDSPLHF
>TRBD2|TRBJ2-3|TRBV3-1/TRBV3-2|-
TGTGCCAGCAGCCAAGATGTGGGTAGCGGGGGACCAGATACGCAGTATTTT
CASSQDVGSGGPDTQYF
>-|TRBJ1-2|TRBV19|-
TGTGCCAGTAATTCGCCCGACAGGCACTATGGCTACACCTTC
CASNSPDRHYGYTF
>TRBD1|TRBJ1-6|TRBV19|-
TGTGCCAGTAGTGGGACAGGGGGAGGTTCACCCCTCCACTTT
CASSGTGGGSPLHF
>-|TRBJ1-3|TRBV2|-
TGTGCCAGCAGTGACTTCAGGGGTAACACCATATATTTT
CASSDFRGNTIYF
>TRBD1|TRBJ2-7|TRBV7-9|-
TGTGCCAGCAGCCCCCTGGTCCCCGGGACAGACTTCTACGAGCAGTACTTC
CASSPLVPGTDFYEQYF
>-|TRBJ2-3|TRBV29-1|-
TGCAGCGTTGAAACTAGCCTCATAGCAGATACGCAGTATTTT
CSVETSLIADTQYF
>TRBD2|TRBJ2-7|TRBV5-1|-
TGCGCCAGCAGCCCGCAATCTAGCGGGGCCTACGAGCAGTACTTC
CASSPQSSGAYEQYF
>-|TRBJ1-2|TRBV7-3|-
TGTGCCAGCAGCCCTAACGAGGGCTTGGGCTACACCTTC
CASSPNEGLGYTF
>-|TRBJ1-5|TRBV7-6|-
TGTGCCAGCAGCTACCCGGGTGGACCCCAGCATTTT
CASSYPGGPQHF
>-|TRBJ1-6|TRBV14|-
TGTGCCAGCAGCCAAGGCAGGGCCTATAATTCACCCCTCCACTTT
CASSQGRAYNSPLHF
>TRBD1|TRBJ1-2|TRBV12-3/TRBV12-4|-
TGTGCCAGCAGTTTTGGACAGGGGGATGGCTACACCTTC
CASSFGQGDGYTF